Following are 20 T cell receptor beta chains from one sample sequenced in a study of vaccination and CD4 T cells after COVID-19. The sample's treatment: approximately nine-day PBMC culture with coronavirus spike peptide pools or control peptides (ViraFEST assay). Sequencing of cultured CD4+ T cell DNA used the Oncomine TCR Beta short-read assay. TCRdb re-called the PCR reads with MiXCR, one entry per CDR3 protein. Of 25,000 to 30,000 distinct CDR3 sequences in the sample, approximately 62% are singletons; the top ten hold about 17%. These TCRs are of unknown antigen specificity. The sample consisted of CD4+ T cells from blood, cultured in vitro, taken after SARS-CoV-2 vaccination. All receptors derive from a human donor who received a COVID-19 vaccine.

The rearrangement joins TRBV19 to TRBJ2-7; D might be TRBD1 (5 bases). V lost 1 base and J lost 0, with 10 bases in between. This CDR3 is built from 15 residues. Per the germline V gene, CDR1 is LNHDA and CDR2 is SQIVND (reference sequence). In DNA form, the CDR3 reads TGTGCCAGTAGTATAGTCCAGGGTAACTCCTACGAGCAGTACTTC. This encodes CASSIVQGNSYEQYF.

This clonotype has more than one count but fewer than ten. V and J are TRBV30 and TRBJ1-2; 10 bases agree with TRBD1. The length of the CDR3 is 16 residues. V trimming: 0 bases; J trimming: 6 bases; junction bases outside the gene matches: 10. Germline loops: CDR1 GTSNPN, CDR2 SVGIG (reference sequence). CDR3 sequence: CAWSVIRTGGNHGYTF. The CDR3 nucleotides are TGTGCCTGGAGTGTAATAAGGACAGGGGGAAACCATGGCTACACCTTC.

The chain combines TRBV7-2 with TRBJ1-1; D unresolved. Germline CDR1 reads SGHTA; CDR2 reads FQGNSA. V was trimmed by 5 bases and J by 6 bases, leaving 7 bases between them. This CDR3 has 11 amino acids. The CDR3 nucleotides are TGTGCCAGCAGCAGACACGCTGAAGCTTTCTTT. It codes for CASSRHAEAFF.

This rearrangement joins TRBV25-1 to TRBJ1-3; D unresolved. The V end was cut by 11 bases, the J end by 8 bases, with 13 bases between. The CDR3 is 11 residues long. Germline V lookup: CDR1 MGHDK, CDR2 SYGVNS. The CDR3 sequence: CAGGALDTIYF. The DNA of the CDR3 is TGTGCCGGCGGTGCCCTGGACACCATATATTTT.

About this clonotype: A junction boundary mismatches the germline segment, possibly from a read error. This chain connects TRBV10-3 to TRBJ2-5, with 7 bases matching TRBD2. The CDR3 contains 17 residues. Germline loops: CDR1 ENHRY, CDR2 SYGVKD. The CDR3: CATSIKVFGGEEETQYF. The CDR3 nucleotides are TGTGCCACCAGTATTAAAGTTTTTGGGGGGGAAGAAGAGACCCAGTACTTC.

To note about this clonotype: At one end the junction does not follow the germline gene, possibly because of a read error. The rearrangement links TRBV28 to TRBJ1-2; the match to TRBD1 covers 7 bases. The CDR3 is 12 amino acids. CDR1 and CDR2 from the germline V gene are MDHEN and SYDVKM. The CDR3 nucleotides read TGTGCCAGCAGTCCCGTCGAAGGGACAGAGATCTTC. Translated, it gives CASSPVEGTEIF.

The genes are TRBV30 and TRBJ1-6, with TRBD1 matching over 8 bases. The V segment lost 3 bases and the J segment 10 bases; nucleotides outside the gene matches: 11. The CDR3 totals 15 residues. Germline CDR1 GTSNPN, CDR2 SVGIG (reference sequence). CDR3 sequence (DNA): TGTGCCTGGAGCCGACCGGACAGGGAATTCTCACCCCTCCACTTT. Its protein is CAWSRPDREFSPLHF.

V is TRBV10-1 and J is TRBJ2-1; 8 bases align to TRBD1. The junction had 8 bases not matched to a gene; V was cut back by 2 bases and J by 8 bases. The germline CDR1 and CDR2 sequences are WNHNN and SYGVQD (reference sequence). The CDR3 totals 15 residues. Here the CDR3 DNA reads TGCGCCAGCAGTGAGCAGACAGGGGATGGCGATGAGCAGTTCTTC. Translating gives CASSEQTGDGDEQFF.

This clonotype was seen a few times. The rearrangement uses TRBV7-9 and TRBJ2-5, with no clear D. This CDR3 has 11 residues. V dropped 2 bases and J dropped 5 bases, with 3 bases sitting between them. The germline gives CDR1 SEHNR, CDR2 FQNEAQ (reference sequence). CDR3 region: CASSLYETQYF. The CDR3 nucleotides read TGTGCCAGCAGCTTATACGAGACCCAGTACTTC.

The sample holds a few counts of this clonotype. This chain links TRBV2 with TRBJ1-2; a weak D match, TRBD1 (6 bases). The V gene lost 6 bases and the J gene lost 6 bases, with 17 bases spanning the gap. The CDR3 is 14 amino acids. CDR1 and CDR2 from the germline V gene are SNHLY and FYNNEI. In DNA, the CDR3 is TGTGCCAGCAGACAAGGAGGGGGGAGGGATGGCTACACCTTC. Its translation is CASRQGGGRDGYTF.

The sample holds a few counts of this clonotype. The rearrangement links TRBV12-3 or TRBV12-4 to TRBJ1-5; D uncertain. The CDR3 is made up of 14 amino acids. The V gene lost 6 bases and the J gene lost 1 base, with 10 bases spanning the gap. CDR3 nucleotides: TGTGCCAGCAGAATGACGGTCAGCAATCAGCCCCAGCATTTT. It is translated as CASRMTVSNQPQHF.

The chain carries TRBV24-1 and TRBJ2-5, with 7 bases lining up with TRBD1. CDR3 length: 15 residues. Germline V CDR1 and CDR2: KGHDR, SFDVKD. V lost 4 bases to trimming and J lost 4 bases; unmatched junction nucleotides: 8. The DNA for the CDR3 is TGTGCCACCAGTGACTTGACAGGGCTTGGAGAGACCCAGTACTTC. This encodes CATSDLTGLGETQYF.

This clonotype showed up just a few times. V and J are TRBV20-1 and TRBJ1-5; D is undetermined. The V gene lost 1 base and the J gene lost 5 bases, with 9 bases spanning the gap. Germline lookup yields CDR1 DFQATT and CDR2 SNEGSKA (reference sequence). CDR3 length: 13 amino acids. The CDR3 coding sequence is TGCAGTGCTAGAGGGGGAGACGATCAGCCCCAGCATTTT. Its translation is CSARGGDDQPQHF.

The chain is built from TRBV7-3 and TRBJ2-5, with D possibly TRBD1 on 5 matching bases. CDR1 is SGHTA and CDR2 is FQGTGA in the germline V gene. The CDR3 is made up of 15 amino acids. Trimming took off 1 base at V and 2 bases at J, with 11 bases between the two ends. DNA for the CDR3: TGTGCCAGCAGCTTAAGGCCAGGGAAGCAAGAGACCCAGTACTTC. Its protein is CASSLRPGKQETQYF.

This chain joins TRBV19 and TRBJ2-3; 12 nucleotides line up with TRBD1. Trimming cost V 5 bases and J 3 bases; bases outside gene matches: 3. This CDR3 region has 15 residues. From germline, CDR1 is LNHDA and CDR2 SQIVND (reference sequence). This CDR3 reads CASSGTGGATDTQYF. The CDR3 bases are TGTGCCAGTAGTGGGACAGGGGGCGCAACAGATACGCAGTATTTT.

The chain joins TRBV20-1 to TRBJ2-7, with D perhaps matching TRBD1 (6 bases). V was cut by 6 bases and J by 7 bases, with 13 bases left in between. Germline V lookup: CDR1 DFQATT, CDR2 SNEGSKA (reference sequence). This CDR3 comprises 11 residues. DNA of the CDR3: TGCAGTGCGCGACAGGCCCTGGAGCAGTACTTC. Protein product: CSARQALEQYF.

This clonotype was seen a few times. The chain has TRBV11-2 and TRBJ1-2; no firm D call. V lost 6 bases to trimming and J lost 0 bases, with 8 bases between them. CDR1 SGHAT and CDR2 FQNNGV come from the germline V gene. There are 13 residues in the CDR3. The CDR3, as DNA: TGTGCCAGCAGACAAGACACTAACTATGGCTACACCTTC. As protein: CASRQDTNYGYTF.

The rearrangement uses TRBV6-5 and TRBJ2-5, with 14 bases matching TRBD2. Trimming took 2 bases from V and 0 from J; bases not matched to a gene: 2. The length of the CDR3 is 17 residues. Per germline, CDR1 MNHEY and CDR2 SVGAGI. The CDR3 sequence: CASSYRTSGGYQETQYF. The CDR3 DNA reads TGTGCCAGCAGTTACCGGACTAGCGGGGGGTACCAAGAGACCCAGTACTTC.

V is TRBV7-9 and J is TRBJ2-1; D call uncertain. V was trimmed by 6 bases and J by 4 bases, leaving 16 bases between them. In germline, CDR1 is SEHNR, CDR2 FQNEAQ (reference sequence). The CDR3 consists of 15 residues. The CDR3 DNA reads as TGTGCCAGCAGTCGGACCGAGCTACATTACAATGAGCAGTTCTTC. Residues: CASSRTELHYNEQFF.

The CDR3 sequence is CASSEGTSGGASTDTQYF. As DNA, the CDR3 is TGTGCCAGCAGTGAAGGGACTAGCGGGGGGGCTAGCACAGATACGCAGTATTTT. This chain joins TRBV6-1 and TRBJ2-3; 15 nucleotides agree with TRBD2. Trimming at V came to 1 base and at J to 0 bases, leaving 2 bases not matched to a gene. Germline lookup yields CDR1 MNHNS and CDR2 SASEGT. The CDR3 runs 18 residues.